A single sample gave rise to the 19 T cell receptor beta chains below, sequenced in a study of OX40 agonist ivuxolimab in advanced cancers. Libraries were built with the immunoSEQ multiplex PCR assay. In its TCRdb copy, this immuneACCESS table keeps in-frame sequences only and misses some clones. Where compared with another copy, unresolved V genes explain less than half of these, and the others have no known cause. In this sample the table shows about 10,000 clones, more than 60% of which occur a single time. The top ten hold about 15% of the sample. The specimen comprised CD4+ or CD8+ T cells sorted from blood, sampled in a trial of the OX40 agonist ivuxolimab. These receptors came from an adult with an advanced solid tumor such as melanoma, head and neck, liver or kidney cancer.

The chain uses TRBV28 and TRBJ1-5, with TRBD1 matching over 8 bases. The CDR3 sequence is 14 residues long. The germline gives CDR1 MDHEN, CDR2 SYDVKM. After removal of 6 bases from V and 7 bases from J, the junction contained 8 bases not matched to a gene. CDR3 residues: CASRWTGSGQPQHF. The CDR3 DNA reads TGTGCCAGCAGATGGACAGGGAGTGGGCAGCCCCAGCATTTT.

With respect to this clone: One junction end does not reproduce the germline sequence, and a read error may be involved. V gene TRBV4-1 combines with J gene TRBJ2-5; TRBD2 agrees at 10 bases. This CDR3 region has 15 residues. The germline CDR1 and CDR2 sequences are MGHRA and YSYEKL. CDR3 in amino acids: CASTQLAGTQETQYF. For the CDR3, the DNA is TGCGCCAGCACCCAACTAGCGGGGACACAAGAGACCCAGTACTTC.

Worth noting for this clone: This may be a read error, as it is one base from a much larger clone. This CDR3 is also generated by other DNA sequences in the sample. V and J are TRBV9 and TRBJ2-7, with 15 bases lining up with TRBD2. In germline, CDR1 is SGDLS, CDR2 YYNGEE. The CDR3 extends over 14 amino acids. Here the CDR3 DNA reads TGTGCCAGCAGCAGGGGACTAGCGGGAGGCGAGCAATACTTC. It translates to CASSRGLAGGEQYF.

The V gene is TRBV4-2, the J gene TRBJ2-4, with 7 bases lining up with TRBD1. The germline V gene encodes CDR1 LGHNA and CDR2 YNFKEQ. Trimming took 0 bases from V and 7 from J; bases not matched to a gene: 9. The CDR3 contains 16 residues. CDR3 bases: TGTGCCAGCAGCCAAGATCGGTCAGGGGGTCTGAACATTCAGTACTTC. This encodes CASSQDRSGGLNIQYF.

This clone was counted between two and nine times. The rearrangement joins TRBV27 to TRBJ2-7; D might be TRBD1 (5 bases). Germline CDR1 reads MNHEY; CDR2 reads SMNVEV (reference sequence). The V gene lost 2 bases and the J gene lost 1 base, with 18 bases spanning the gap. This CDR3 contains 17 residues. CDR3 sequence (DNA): TGTGCCAGCAGTTTAGTTATGGGGTTCGACAGTTCCTACGAGCAGTACTTC. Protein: CASSLVMGFDSSYEQYF.

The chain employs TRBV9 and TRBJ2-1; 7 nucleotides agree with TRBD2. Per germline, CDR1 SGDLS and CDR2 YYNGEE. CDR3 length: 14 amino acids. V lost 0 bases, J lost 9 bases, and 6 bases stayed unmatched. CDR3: CASSVGGRGTEQFF. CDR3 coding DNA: TGTGCCAGCAGCGTAGGCGGGAGAGGGACTGAGCAGTTCTTC.

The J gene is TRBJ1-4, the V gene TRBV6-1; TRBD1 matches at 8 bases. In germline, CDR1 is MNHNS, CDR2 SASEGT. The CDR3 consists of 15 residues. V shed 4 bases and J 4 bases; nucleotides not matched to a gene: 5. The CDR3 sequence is CASSVTGGLNEKLFF. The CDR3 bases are TGTGCCAGCAGTGTAACAGGGGGTCTTAATGAAAAACTGTTTTTT.

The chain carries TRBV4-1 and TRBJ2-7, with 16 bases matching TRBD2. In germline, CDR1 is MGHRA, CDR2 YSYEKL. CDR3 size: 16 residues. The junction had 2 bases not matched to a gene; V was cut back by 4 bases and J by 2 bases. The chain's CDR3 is CASSRGLAGGPYEQYF. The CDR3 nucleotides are TGCGCCAGCAGCCGGGGACTAGCGGGAGGGCCCTACGAGCAGTACTTC.

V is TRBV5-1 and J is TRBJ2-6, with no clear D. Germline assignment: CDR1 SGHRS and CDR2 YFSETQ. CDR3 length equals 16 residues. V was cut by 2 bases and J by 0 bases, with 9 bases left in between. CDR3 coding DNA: TGCGCCAGCAGCTTTCCCGTCTTCTCTGGGGCCAACGTCCTGACTTTC. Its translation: CASSFPVFSGANVLTF.

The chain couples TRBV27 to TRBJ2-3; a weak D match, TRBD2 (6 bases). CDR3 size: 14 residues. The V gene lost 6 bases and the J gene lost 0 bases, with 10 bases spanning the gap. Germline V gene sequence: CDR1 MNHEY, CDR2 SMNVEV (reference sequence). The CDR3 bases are TGTGCCAGCAGCCCGGGGACTAGCACAGATACGCAGTATTTT. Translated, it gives CASSPGTSTDTQYF.

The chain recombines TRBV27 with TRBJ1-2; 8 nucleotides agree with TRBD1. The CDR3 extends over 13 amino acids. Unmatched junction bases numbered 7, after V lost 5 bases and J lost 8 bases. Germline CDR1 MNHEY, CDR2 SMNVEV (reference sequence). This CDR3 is CASSPGQGSGYTF. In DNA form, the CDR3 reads TGTGCCAGCAGTCCAGGACAGGGCAGCGGCTACACCTTC.

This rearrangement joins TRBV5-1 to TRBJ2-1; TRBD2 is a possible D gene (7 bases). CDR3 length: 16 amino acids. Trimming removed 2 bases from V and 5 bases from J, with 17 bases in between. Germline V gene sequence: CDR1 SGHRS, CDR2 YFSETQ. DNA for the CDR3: TGCGCCAGCAGCTTTTTTGTGGGGGGGCCTGACAATGAGCAGTTCTTC. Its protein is CASSFFVGGPDNEQFF.

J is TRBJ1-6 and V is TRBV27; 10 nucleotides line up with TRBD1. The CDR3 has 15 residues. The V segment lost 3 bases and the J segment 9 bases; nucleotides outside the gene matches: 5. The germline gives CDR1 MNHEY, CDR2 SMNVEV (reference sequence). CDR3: CASSFGTGESSPLHF. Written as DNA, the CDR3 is TGTGCCAGCAGTTTCGGGACAGGGGAAAGTTCACCCCTCCACTTT.

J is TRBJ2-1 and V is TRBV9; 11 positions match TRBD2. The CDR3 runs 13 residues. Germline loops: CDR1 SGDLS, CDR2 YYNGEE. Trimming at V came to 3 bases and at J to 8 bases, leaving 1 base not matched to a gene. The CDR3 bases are TGTGCCAGCAGCGAGGGACTAGCGGATGAGCAGTTCTTC. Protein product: CASSEGLADEQFF.

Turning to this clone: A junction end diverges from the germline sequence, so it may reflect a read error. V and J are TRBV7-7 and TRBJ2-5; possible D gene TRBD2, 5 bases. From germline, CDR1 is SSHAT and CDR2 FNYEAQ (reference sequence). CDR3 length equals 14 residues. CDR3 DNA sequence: TGTGCTAGCAGCCCTAGCCCGGGCCAAGAGACCCAGTACTTC. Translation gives CASSPSPGQETQYF.

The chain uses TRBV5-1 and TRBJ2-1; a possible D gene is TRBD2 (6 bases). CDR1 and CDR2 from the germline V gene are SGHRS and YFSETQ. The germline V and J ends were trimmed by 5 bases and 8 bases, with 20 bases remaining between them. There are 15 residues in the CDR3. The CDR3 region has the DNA TGCGCCAGCAGTTGGACCGAGGAGGGGTTGGATGAGCAGTTCTTC. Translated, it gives CASSWTEEGLDEQFF. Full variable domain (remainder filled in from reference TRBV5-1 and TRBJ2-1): KAGVTQTPRYLIKTRGQQVTLSCSPISGHRSVSWYQQTPGQGLQFLFEYFSETQRNKGNFPGRFSGRQFSNSRSEMNVSTLELGDSALYLCASSWTEEGLDEQFFGPGTRLTVL.

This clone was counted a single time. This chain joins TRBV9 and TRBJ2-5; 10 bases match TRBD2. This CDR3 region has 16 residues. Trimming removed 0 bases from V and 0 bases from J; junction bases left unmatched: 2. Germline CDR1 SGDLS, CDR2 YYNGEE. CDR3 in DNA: TGTGCCAGCAGCGTAGATCTAGCGGGGGACCAAGAGACCCAGTACTTC. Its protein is CASSVDLAGDQETQYF.

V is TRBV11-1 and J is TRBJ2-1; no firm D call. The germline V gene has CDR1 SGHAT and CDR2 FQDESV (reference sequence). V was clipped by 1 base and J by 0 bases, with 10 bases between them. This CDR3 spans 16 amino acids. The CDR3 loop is CASSLVARSSYNEQFF. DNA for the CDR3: TGTGCCAGCAGCTTAGTAGCTAGAAGCTCCTACAATGAGCAGTTCTTC.

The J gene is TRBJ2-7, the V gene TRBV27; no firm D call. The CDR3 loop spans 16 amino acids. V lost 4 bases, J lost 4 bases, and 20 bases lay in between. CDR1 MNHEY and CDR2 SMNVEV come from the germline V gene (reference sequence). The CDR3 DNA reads TGTGCCAGCAGTTCGACTCCCGGAAGGTTACCGTACGAGCAGTACTTC. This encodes CASSSTPGRLPYEQYF.